This entry lists 32 T cell receptor beta chains sequenced from one sample in a study of CD8 T cells in ankylosing spondylitis. Study-level points and caveats: It appeared that ankylosing spondylitis blood was characterized by a TCR beta motif of several highly homologous variants.

TCRdb analysed the 5' RACE reads with MiXCR anew, one entry per CDR3 protein. Found here are hundreds of thousands of distinct CDR3 sequences, 12% of them singletons; the top ten hold around 0.51%. For these receptors, no antigen is known. Sequences were obtained from blood, either unsorted or a sorted T cell fraction (not recorded which). The receptor set was obtained from a male donor with ankylosing spondylitis.

This sequence joins TRBV12-3 or TRBV12-4 and TRBJ2-3; 7 bases fit TRBD2. The CDR3 contains 15 residues. With V trimmed by 2 bases and J by 4 bases, 6 bases remained unmatched. CDR3 sequence (DNA): TGTGCCAGCAGTTTACGGGGGAGGGGCGCAGATACGCAGTATTTT. It codes for CASSLRGRGADTQYF.

This clonotype has only a few counts. This chain links TRBV4-3 with TRBJ2-5; D is unresolved. V lost 0 bases, J lost 5 bases, and 10 bases lay in between. The CDR3 consists of 14 residues. Germline V CDR1 and CDR2: LGHNA, YSLEER. CDR3 sequence reads: CASSQELSGETQYF. CDR3 DNA: TGCGCCAGCAGCCAAGAACTCTCCGGGGAGACCCAGTACTTC.

This clonotype showed up just a few times. The CDR3 DNA sequence: TGTGCCAGCAGCTTAGACGTGGAGACTGAAGCTTTCTTT. This sequence encodes CASSLDVETEAFF. The chain uses TRBV7-9 and TRBJ1-1; D is undetermined. Germline V gives CDR1 SEHNR, CDR2 FQNEAQ (reference sequence). Trimming took 1 base from V and 5 from J, leaving 8 bases between them. The CDR3 loop spans 13 amino acids. Full variable domain (remainder filled in from reference TRBV7-9 and TRBJ1-1): DTGVSQNPRHKITKRGQNVTFRCDPISEHNRLYWYRQTLGQGPEFLTYFQNEAQLEKSRLLSDRFSAERPKGSFSTLEIQRTEQGDSAMYLCASSLDVETEAFFGQGTRLTVV.

The rearrangement uses TRBV6-6 and TRBJ2-7, with D tentatively TRBD2 (5 bases). The CDR3 spans 13 residues. Trimming left V 6 bases short and J 4 bases short, with 13 bases between. CDR1 is MNHNY and CDR2 is SVGAGI in the germline V gene (reference sequence). In DNA, the CDR3 is TGTGCCAGCAGACTAGTCCCTAAATACGAGCAGTACTTC. It yields the protein CASRLVPKYEQYF.

This rearrangement joins TRBV20-1 to TRBJ2-5, with a weak D call TRBD1 (6 bases). The CDR3 loop spans 14 amino acids. V was shortened by 3 bases and J by 2 bases, with 13 bases between the two germline ends. CDR1 and CDR2 from the germline V gene are DFQATT and SNEGSKA (reference sequence). The CDR3 loop is CSASPGVTQETQYF. The CDR3 bases are TGCAGTGCTAGTCCAGGGGTGACACAAGAGACCCAGTACTTC.

This clonotype has ten or more counts. The chain employs TRBV5-1 and TRBJ2-1; 11 positions match TRBD2. Germline V gene lookup returns CDR1 SGHRS and CDR2 YFSETQ. V lost 0 bases to trimming and J lost 4 bases; unmatched junction nucleotides: 3. CDR3 length equals 16 residues. For the CDR3, the DNA is TGCGCCAGCAGCTTGGGACTAGCGGGAATATACAATGAGCAGTTCTTC. Its protein product is CASSLGLAGIYNEQFF.

This clonotype appeared a few times. This sequence joins TRBV15 and TRBJ1-2; the D is unclear. V was trimmed by 5 bases and J by 8 bases, leaving 12 bases between them. This CDR3 is 12 amino acids long. CDR1 and CDR2 from the germline V gene are LNHNV and YYDKDF (reference sequence). CDR3 protein: CATSLRGIGYTF. The DNA of the CDR3 is TGTGCCACCAGCCTGAGAGGGATCGGCTACACCTTC.

This clonotype was detected many times. The CDR3 region has the DNA TGTGCCAGCAGCTTAGGGACAGTCTTGAACACTGAAGCTTTCTTT. This gives the protein CASSLGTVLNTEAFF. This sequence joins TRBV7-6 and TRBJ1-1; a possible D gene is TRBD1 (6 bases). V was pared by 1 base and J by 0 bases, with 9 bases between. This CDR3 is built from 15 residues. Germline-derived CDR1 and CDR2 are SGHVS and FNYEAQ.

The V call is TRBV7-6, the J call TRBJ2-7; D is tentatively TRBD1 or TRBD2 (5 bases each). V lost 5 bases to trimming and J lost 7 bases, with 18 bases between them. Germline loops: CDR1 SGHVS, CDR2 FNYEAQ. CDR3 length: 14 residues. The CDR3 is CASSNRRDQAEQYF. The CDR3 coding sequence is TGTGCCAGCAGCAATCGCCGGGACCAAGCGGAGCAGTACTTC.

This clonotype showed up just a few times. The CDR3 DNA is TGCAGTGCTCAGCAGAGGGGTGGCGAGCAGTACTTC. Translation gives CSAQQRGGEQYF. This chain uses TRBV20-1 with TRBJ2-7; D is perhaps TRBD1 or TRBD2 (5 bases each). The CDR3 contains 12 residues. Germline lookup yields CDR1 DFQATT and CDR2 SNEGSKA (reference sequence). Trimming pared 5 bases from V and 6 bases from J, leaving 14 bases between.

V is TRBV7-9 and J is TRBJ2-5, with D possibly being TRBD1 (5 bases). V was pared by 4 bases and J by 7 bases, with 10 bases between. The CDR3 length is 12 residues. Per the germline V gene, CDR1 is SEHNR and CDR2 is FQNEAQ (reference sequence). CDR3 sequence reads: CASSSAQGTQYF. The CDR3 DNA reads as TGTGCCAGCAGCTCGGCCCAGGGGACCCAGTACTTC.

In its sample, this clonotype was seen a few times. V is TRBV7-2 and J is TRBJ2-1; 8 positions agree with TRBD1. V was clipped by 5 bases and J by 7 bases; unmatched bases: 7. The germline gives CDR1 SGHTA, CDR2 FQGNSA. This CDR3 spans 14 amino acids. CDR3 sequence: CASSHDRGTNEQFF. The CDR3 DNA reads as TGTGCCAGCAGCCACGACAGGGGAACGAATGAGCAGTTCTTC.

This clonotype was recorded a few times. The rearrangement links TRBV11-2 to TRBJ2-5; D might be TRBD1 (5 bases). CDR3 length: 14 amino acids. Germline values: CDR1 SGHAT, CDR2 FQNNGV. Trimming removed 2 bases at V and 5 bases at J, with 12 bases between. The CDR3 nucleotides read TGTGCCAGCAGCTTAAGGCAGGGAAGTGAGACCCAGTACTTC. Its protein product is CASSLRQGSETQYF.

This clonotype has only a few counts. V gene TRBV6-5 combines with J gene TRBJ2-5; D not resolved. The germline V gene has CDR1 MNHEY and CDR2 SVGAGI. Trimming shortened V by 0 bases and J by 5 bases, and 16 bases separated the two germline ends. The length of the CDR3 is 16 residues. In DNA form, the CDR3 reads TGTGCCAGCAGTTACTCAACCCCCCGGGTTATGGAGACCCAGTACTTC. Its translation is CASSYSTPRVMETQYF.

This clonotype was recorded a few times. The V and J genes are TRBV20-1 and TRBJ1-2; no clear D gene. The CDR3 spans 11 residues. Germline CDR1 and CDR2: DFQATT and SNEGSKA (reference sequence). With 3 bases removed from V and 4 bases from J, the gap between germline ends came to 6 bases. The CDR3 loop reads CSASFLYGYTF. The DNA of the CDR3 is TGCAGTGCTAGTTTCCTCTATGGCTACACCTTC.

V gene TRBV5-1 combines with J gene TRBJ2-7; 10 bases agree with TRBD2. CDR1 and CDR2 (germline): SGHRS, YFSETQ. J lost 2 bases, V lost 0 bases, and 14 bases had no gene match. This CDR3 contains 19 residues. The CDR3 nucleotides are TGCGCCAGCAGCTTGGACCGTTCGTCCGGGACTAGCGCACCCTACGAGCAGTACTTC. Its protein product is CASSLDRSSGTSAPYEQYF.

This clonotype was seen a handful of times. The chain carries TRBV29-1 and TRBJ2-7; D gene ambiguous. The CDR3 extends over 12 amino acids. Trimming left V 1 base short and J 3 bases short, with 7 bases between. Germline V CDR1 and CDR2: SQVTM, ANQGSEA. The CDR3 loop reads CSVEGIYYEQYF. For the CDR3, the DNA is TGCAGCGTTGAAGGCATCTACTACGAGCAGTACTTC.

The chain has TRBV6-1 and TRBJ1-2; D call uncertain. The CDR3 consists of 13 residues. Germline CDR1 is MNHNS and CDR2 is SASEGT. The V end lost 2 bases, the J end lost 7 bases, and 11 bases lay between the germline ends. The CDR3: CASSEQGYSGYTF. The CDR3 bases are TGTGCCAGCAGTGAACAAGGGTATAGTGGCTACACCTTC.

The CDR3 here is CSAKSNSGTSSYEQYF. The CDR3 DNA is TGCAGTGCTAAAAGTAATAGCGGGACAAGCTCCTACGAGCAGTACTTC. The rearrangement uses TRBV20-1 and TRBJ2-7; the match to TRBD2 covers 8 bases. Trimming at V came to 4 bases and at J to 0 bases, leaving 11 bases not matched to a gene. Germline CDR1 reads DFQATT; CDR2 reads SNEGSKA (reference sequence). There are 16 residues in the CDR3.

This clonotype was seen repeatedly, ten times or more. The chain employs TRBV12-3 or TRBV12-4 and TRBJ2-1; D is uncertain. This CDR3 has 15 residues. V lost 2 bases, J lost 7 bases, and 15 bases lay in between. Written as DNA, the CDR3 is TGTGCCAGCAGTTTAACCGGTAGTAGTATGAATGAGCAGTTCTTC. Translation gives CASSLTGSSMNEQFF.

The rearrangement links TRBV7-2 to TRBJ2-4; no definite D call. V gave up 5 bases and J gave up 6 bases, with 11 bases separating them. This CDR3 has 13 residues. CDR1 is SGHTA and CDR2 is FQGNSA in the germline V gene. CDR3: CASSTIAVNIQYF. The CDR3 coding sequence is TGTGCCAGCAGCACTATCGCAGTAAACATTCAGTACTTC.

This clonotype was detected many times. This rearrangement joins TRBV20-1 to TRBJ1-4, with D perhaps matching TRBD1 (5 bases). The CDR3 spans 13 residues. V lost 7 bases and J 4 bases, leaving 13 bases between the germline ends. The V gene's germline CDR1 is DFQATT and CDR2 SNEGSKA (reference sequence). The CDR3 loop reads CSGAEGLNEKLFF. In DNA form, the CDR3 reads TGCAGTGGCGCAGAGGGGCTTAATGAAAAACTGTTTTTT.

This clonotype was counted only a few times. This chain joins TRBV12-3 or TRBV12-4 and TRBJ1-2, with D perhaps matching TRBD1 (6 bases). V lost 6 bases, J lost 4 bases, and 15 bases lay in between. The CDR3 spans 14 residues. The CDR3 region is CASSQAGGSYGYTF. In nucleotides, the CDR3 is TGTGCCAGCAGCCAGGCGGGGGGCAGCTATGGCTACACCTTC.

The rearrangement uses TRBV20-1 and TRBJ2-4; the match to TRBD2 covers 10 bases. The CDR3 consists of 14 residues. Germline trimming cut 6 bases from V and 2 bases from J; bases unmatched to any gene: 4. Looked up from germline, CDR1 is DFQATT and CDR2 is SNEGSKA (reference sequence). The CDR3: CSARLAGSKNIQYF. In DNA form, the CDR3 reads TGCAGTGCAAGACTAGCGGGTTCCAAAAACATTCAGTACTTC.

The sample holds a few counts of this clonotype. V and J are TRBV4-1 and TRBJ2-1; D is undetermined. V was clipped by 0 bases and J by 9 bases, with 9 bases between them. Germline-derived CDR1 and CDR2 are MGHRA and YSYEKL. This CDR3 is built from 13 residues. The CDR3 loop is CASSQEGRIEQFF. In DNA form, the CDR3 reads TGCGCCAGCAGCCAAGAAGGTAGAATTGAGCAGTTCTTC.

This clonotype was observed a few times. CDR3 DNA: TGTGCCAGCAGCACCCCAGGACAGGTCTTAATCTATGGCTACACCTTC. Protein: CASSTPGQVLIYGYTF. The genes are TRBV5-6 and TRBJ1-2; 7 bases are a match to TRBD1. The ends lost 4 bases at V and 4 bases at J; junction bases unmatched: 13. The germline CDR1 and CDR2 sequences are SGHDT and YYEEEE. The CDR3 covers 16 residues.

The chain employs TRBV7-2 and TRBJ1-1; D not certain. The V end was cut by 5 bases, the J end by 2 bases, with 12 bases between. The CDR3 loop spans 14 amino acids. Looked up from germline, CDR1 is SGHTA and CDR2 is FQGNSA. The CDR3 DNA sequence: TGTGCCAGCAGCCTCTTGGTGGGAAACACTGAAGCTTTCTTT. Protein sequence: CASSLLVGNTEAFF. Supplemented by reference TRBV7-2 and TRBJ1-1, the full variable domain reads GAGVSQSPSNKVTEKGKDVELRCDPISGHTALYWYRQSLGQGLEFLIYFQGNSAPDKSGLPSDRFSAERTGGSVSTLTIQRTQQEDSAVYLCASSLLVGNTEAFFGQGTRLTVV.

The J gene is TRBJ1-1, the V gene TRBV5-5; the D is unclear. The CDR3 runs 15 residues. The germline gives CDR1 SGHKS, CDR2 YYEKEE (reference sequence). Trimming took off 5 bases at V and 4 bases at J, with 18 bases between the two ends. The CDR3 spells CASRVPGNLGTEAFF. DNA for the CDR3: TGTGCCAGCAGGGTACCCGGGAATCTTGGCACTGAAGCTTTCTTT.

The chain links TRBV5-1 to TRBJ2-1; 9 nucleotides align to TRBD2. The ends lost 7 bases at V and 5 bases at J; junction bases unmatched: 16. Germline loops: CDR1 SGHRS, CDR2 YFSETQ. The CDR3 extends over 17 amino acids. This chain's CDR3 is CASRRNLGGRGDNEQFF. In DNA, the CDR3 is TGCGCCAGCCGCCGTAATCTGGGCGGGAGGGGTGACAATGAGCAGTTCTTC.

This clonotype showed up just a few times. The chain combines TRBV27 with TRBJ2-3; 14 nucleotides align to TRBD2. J was trimmed by 3 bases and V by 5 bases; bases with no gene match: 4. Germline loops: CDR1 MNHEY, CDR2 SMNVEV (reference sequence). The CDR3 consists of 16 residues. This CDR3 reads CASSPTSGGGTDTQYF. CDR3 nucleotide sequence: TGTGCCAGCAGTCCGACTAGCGGGGGGGGAACAGATACGCAGTATTTT.

In this sample, this clonotype turned up a few times. The junction differs from germline at one of its ends, possibly a read error. The V gene is TRBV5-1, the J gene TRBJ2-1; D unresolved. The CDR3 loop spans 14 amino acids. Germline V gene sequence: CDR1 SGHRS, CDR2 YFSETQ. The DNA of the CDR3 is TGCGCCAGCAGTTTGGACCCAGGCCGCGGTGAGCAGTTCTTC. It yields the protein CASSLDPGRGEQFF.

This clonotype showed up many times. The J gene is TRBJ2-2, the V gene TRBV4-2; 7 bases align to TRBD2. Germline V gene lookup returns CDR1 LGHNA and CDR2 YNFKEQ. The CDR3 runs to 16 residues. The V gene end was trimmed by 0 bases and the J gene end by 1 base; junction bases not matched to a gene: 2. The CDR3 spells CASSQETSVNTGELFF. The CDR3 coding sequence is TGTGCCAGCAGCCAAGAAACTAGCGTGAACACCGGGGAGCTGTTTTTT.